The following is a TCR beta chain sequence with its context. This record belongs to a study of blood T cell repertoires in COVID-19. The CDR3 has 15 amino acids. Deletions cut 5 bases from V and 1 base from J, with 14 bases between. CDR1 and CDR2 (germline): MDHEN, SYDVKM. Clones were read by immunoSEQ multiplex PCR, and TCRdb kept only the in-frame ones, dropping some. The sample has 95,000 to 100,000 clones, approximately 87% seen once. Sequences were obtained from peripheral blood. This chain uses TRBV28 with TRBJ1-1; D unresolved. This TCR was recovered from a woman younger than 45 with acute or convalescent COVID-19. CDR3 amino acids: CASSLRGMGNTEAFF. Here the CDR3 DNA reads TGTGCCAGCAGTCTACGGGGTATGGGGAACACTGAAGCTTTCTTT.